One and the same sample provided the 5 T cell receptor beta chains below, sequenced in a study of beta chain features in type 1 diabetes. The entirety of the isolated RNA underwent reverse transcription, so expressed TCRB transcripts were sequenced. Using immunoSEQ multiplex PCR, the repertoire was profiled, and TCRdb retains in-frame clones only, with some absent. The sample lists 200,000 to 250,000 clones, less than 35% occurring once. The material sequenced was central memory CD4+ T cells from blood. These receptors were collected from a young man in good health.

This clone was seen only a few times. CDR3 protein: CASQPLGGNQPQHF. The CDR3 nucleotides are TGTGCCAGCCAACCCCTCGGAGGGAACCAGCCCCAGCATTTT. V usage is TRBV28 and J usage is TRBJ1-5; D is uncertain. This CDR3 spans 14 amino acids. Trimming removed 8 bases from V and 7 bases from J, with 18 bases in between. The germline gives CDR1 MDHEN, CDR2 SYDVKM.

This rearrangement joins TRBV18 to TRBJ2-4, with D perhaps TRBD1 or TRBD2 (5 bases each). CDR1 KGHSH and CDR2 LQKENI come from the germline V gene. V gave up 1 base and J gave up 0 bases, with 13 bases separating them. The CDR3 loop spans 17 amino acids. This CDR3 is CASSPQSGQIAKNIQYF. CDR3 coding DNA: TGTGCCAGCTCACCACAGTCGGGGCAGATAGCCAAAAACATTCAGTACTTC. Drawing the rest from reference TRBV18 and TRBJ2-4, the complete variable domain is NAGVMQNPRHLVRRRGQEARLRCSPMKGHSHVYWYRQLPEEGLKFMVYLQKENIIDESGMPKERFSAEFPKEGPSILRIQQVVRGDSAAYFCASSPQSGQIAKNIQYFGAGTRLSVL.

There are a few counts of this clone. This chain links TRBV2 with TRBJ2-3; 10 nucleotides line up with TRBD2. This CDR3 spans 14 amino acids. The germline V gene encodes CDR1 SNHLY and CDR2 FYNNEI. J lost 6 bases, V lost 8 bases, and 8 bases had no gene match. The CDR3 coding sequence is TGTGCCAGCTCTCCAGCGGGAGGGTTGGATACGCAGTATTTT. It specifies CASSPAGGLDTQYF.

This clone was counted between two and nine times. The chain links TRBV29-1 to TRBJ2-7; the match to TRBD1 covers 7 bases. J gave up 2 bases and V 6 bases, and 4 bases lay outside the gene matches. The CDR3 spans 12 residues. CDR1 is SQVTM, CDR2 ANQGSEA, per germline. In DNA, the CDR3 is TGCAGCGTCCGGGACAGACCCTACGAGCAGTACTTC. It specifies CSVRDRPYEQYF.

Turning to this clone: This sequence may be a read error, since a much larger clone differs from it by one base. This CDR3 reads CSGEKESGANVLTF. Here the CDR3 DNA reads TGCAGCGGTGAAAAAGAATCTGGGGCCAACGTCCTGACTTTC. The chain recombines TRBV29-1 with TRBJ2-6; the D is unclear. Germline values: CDR1 SQVTM, CDR2 ANQGSEA. CDR3 length: 14 residues.